Listed here are 14 T cell receptor beta chains from one sample, sequenced in a study of breast tumors, draining lymph nodes, adjacent tissues. Samples came from axillary lymph nodes draining the breast cancer. TCRdb re-analysed the multiplex PCR reads in MiXCR, keeping a single row per CDR3 protein. The sample has approximately 210,000 distinct CDR3 sequences; roughly 32% are singletons. Sequenced: axillary lymph node tissue. The receptors were sampled from a female donor with breast cancer. Some clones in this sample may be carry-over from other donors' samples.

This clonotype was recorded many times. The J gene is TRBJ2-1, the V gene TRBV2; 11 bases fit TRBD2. The CDR3 has 15 residues. Germline CDR1 reads SNHLY; CDR2 reads FYNNEI. With 5 bases clipped from V and 4 bases from J, the junction kept 4 bases outside the gene matches. CDR3 DNA sequence: TGTGCCAGCAGTCCCCGGACTAGCGGGTACAATGAGCAGTTCTTC. Protein product: CASSPRTSGYNEQFF.

Details on this clonotype: The junction and the germline gene differ at one end; a read error may be behind it. The chain has TRBV19 and TRBJ2-7, with 8 bases that match TRBD2. In germline, CDR1 is LNHDA, CDR2 SQIVND (reference sequence). The CDR3 runs 17 residues. CDR3 nucleotides: TGTGCCAGTAGTATGGACTTTACCGGGACTAGTAGATACGAGCAGTCCTTC. Amino acid sequence: CASSMDFTGTSRYEQSF.

As regards this clonotype: The germline gene is not matched at one end of the junction; a read error may be the cause. The rearrangement joins TRBV11-3 to TRBJ2-2, with 8 bases aligning to TRBD2. The V gene's germline CDR1 is SGHNT and CDR2 YENEEA. This CDR3 comprises 12 residues. The CDR3 here is CASSYHSGEQFF. As DNA, the CDR3 is TGTGCCAGCAGCTATCATAGCGGGGAGCAGTTTTTT.

The chain combines TRBV6-1 with TRBJ1-2, with 7 bases fitting TRBD1. The CDR3 runs 16 residues. The V segment lost 5 bases and the J segment 3 bases; nucleotides outside the gene matches: 12. Germline CDR1 and CDR2: MNHNS and SASEGT. The CDR3, as DNA: TGTGCCAGCAGTCAGGAAGGGGGCGCATGGGACTATGGCTACACCTTC. The encoded protein is CASSQEGGAWDYGYTF.

The chain employs TRBV2 and TRBJ1-2; D is unclear. The germline V gene has CDR1 SNHLY and CDR2 FYNNEI. CDR3 length: 12 residues. For the CDR3, the DNA is TGTGCTAGAGTAGGGTCTAACTATGGCTACACCTTC. Its translation is CARVGSNYGYTF.

This clonotype showed up many times. The CDR3 loop is CASSEWRGLFYEQYF. CDR3 in DNA: TGTGCCAGCAGTGAATGGCGGGGTTTGTTTTACGAGCAGTACTTC. The V call is TRBV6-1, the J call TRBJ2-7; tentative D call: TRBD2 (6 bases). This CDR3 is 15 amino acids long. From germline, CDR1 is MNHNS and CDR2 SASEGT. The V end lost 2 bases, the J end lost 4 bases, and 15 bases lay between the germline ends.

This clonotype was counted ten times or more. The V call is TRBV6-2 or TRBV6-3, the J call TRBJ2-3; tentatively, D is TRBD1 (6 bases). The CDR3 length is 14 residues. With 2 bases removed from V and 4 bases from J, the gap between germline ends came to 10 bases. The germline V gene has CDR1 MNHEY and CDR2 SVGEGT. In DNA form, the CDR3 reads TGTGCCAGCAGTTACACAGGGAGCCCAGATACGCAGTATTTT. Translating gives CASSYTGSPDTQYF.

About this clonotype: This may be a read error: a much more frequent sequence differs by one nucleotide. The CDR3 spells CASSLRGSGYTF. CDR3 coding DNA: TGTGCCAGCAGTCTGAGAGGCTCTGGCTACACCTTC. V gene TRBV5-6 combines with J gene TRBJ1-2; D call uncertain. The germline CDR1 and CDR2 sequences are SGHDT and YYEEEE. Trimming removed 5 bases from V and 7 bases from J, with 12 bases in between. This CDR3 contains 12 residues.

This clonotype came up a few times. A much bigger clone sits one base away, suggesting this may be a read error. The chain links TRBV5-5 to TRBJ2-5, with D possibly called TRBD1 or TRBD2 (5 bases each). The CDR3 consists of 11 residues. V was shortened by 4 bases and J by 9 bases, with 10 bases between the two germline ends. Germline V gene data show CDR1 as SGHKS and CDR2 as YYEKEE (reference sequence). CDR3 bases: TGTGCCAGCAGCCGGGGCGGGCCCCAGTACTTC. Translating gives CASSRGGPQYF. Full variable domain (outside the CDR3, taken from reference TRBV5-5 and TRBJ2-5): DAGVTQSPTHLIKTRGQQVTLRCSPISGHKSVSWYQQVLGQGPQFIFQYYEKEERGRGNFPDRFSARQFPNYSSELNVNALLLGDSALYLCASSRGGPQYFGPGTRLLVL.

This clonotype came up many times. The chain joins TRBV9 to TRBJ2-3; weak D call: TRBD2 (5 bases). Trimming cost V 3 bases and J 3 bases, with 14 bases left between them. The CDR3 runs 15 residues. Per germline, CDR1 SGDLS and CDR2 YYNGEE. The CDR3 here is CASSEAGLWTDTQYF. CDR3 sequence (DNA): TGTGCCAGCAGCGAGGCGGGTTTGTGGACAGATACGCAGTATTTT.

This chain links TRBV19 with TRBJ2-5, with unresolved D. The CDR3 spans 15 residues. Germline loops: CDR1 LNHDA, CDR2 SQIVND (reference sequence). V lost 5 bases and J 1 base, leaving 14 bases between the germline ends. Here the CDR3 reads CASSWAVFPQETQYF. CDR3 nucleotide sequence: TGTGCCAGTAGTTGGGCTGTTTTCCCCCAAGAGACCCAGTACTTC.

This clonotype was observed many times. This rearrangement joins TRBV7-9 to TRBJ2-3, with TRBD2 matching 8 bases. The CDR3 has 17 residues. Germline V gives CDR1 SEHNR, CDR2 FQNEAQ (reference sequence). V gave up 2 bases and J gave up 3 bases; unmatched junction bases: 10. This chain's CDR3 is CASSLYSSGSSTDTQYF. DNA of the CDR3: TGTGCCAGCAGCTTATATTCCAGCGGGAGCTCGACAGATACGCAGTATTTT.

Ten or more counts support this clonotype. The chain employs TRBV12-3 or TRBV12-4 and TRBJ2-7; unclear D gene. V lost 6 bases to trimming and J lost 5 bases, with 11 bases between them. The CDR3 has 12 residues. CDR3 sequence (DNA): TGTGCCAGCAGCCGCGCCCGGGACGAGCAGTACTTC. Amino acid sequence: CASSRARDEQYF.

The V call is TRBV11-2, the J call TRBJ2-1; no clear D gene. Germline V gene lookup returns CDR1 SGHAT and CDR2 FQNNGV. The CDR3 sequence is 14 residues long. Trimming pared 0 bases from V and 8 bases from J, leaving 11 bases between. The CDR3 loop is CASSLEMQYDEQFF. CDR3 DNA sequence: TGTGCCAGCAGCTTAGAGATGCAGTACGATGAGCAGTTCTTC.